Listed below are T cell receptor beta chains from one sample, sequenced in a study of shared clonotypes between healthy human individuals. Generated by immunoSEQ multiplex PCR, the TCRdb table keeps only in-frame clones and is missing some. The sample includes about 2.4 million clones, roughly 93% of them seen just once. Sequenced material: naive CD4+ T cells from PBMCs. The receptors derive from a man aged 18 to 30 in good health. Some clones in this sample may be carry-over from other donors' samples. Both conserved end residues are part of each CDR3. A D gene is named only where the DNA matches it firmly. Clone size is given for some rows only: seen once, a few or many times, or a class if the clone is expanded.

j_gene,abundance,d_gene,v_gene,CDR3aa,CDR3nt
TRBJ1-1,-,-,TRBV2,CASSELNLNTEAFF,TGTGCCAGCAGTGAACTGAACCTGAACACTGAAGCTTTCTTT
TRBJ2-1,-,-,TRBV19,CASSIRANYNQQFF,TGTGCCAGTAGTATAAGGGCTAACTACAATCAGCAGTTCTTC
TRBJ1-1,-,TRBD1,TRBV19,CASSIETGMNTEAFF,TGTGCCAGTAGTATCGAGACAGGGATGAACACTGAAGCTTTCTTT
TRBJ2-2,-,TRBD2,TRBV5-1,CASSDRTSGNTGELFF,TGCGCCAGCAGCGACAGGACTAGCGGAAACACCGGGGAGCTGTTTTTT
TRBJ2-5,once,-,TRBV20-1,CSASHRGTQYF,TGCAGTGCTTCCCACCGGGGGACCCAGTACTTC
TRBJ2-1,once,TRBD2,TRBV28,CASALAGTNEQFF,TGTGCCAGCGCTCTAGCGGGGACCAATGAGCAGTTCTTC
TRBJ1-2,-,TRBD1,TRBV5-4,CASSLKGQGNYGYTF,TGTGCCAGCAGCTTGAAGGGACAGGGGAACTATGGCTACACCTTC
TRBJ2-7,-,TRBD1,TRBV25-1,CASSANPGQGKIHEQYF,TGTGCCAGCAGTGCAAACCCAGGACAGGGGAAAATCCACGAGCAGTACTTC
TRBJ2-6,-,-,TRBV19,CASGSTGANVLTF,TGTGCCAGTGGGAGCACTGGGGCCAACGTCCTGACTTTC
TRBJ1-5,-,-,TRBV11-2,CASSLDGGNQPQHF,TGTGCCAGCAGCTTAGACGGAGGTAATCAGCCCCAGCATTTT
TRBJ1-2,-,-,TRBV6-5,CASSYSQGLDGYTF,TGTGCCAGCAGTTACTCCCAGGGACTAGATGGCTACACCTTC
TRBJ1-5,-,-,TRBV19,CASSKGTSRSNQPQHF,TGTGCCAGTAGTAAGGGGACATCCCGGAGCAATCAGCCCCAGCATTTT
TRBJ1-5,few,-,TRBV6-1,CASSGGVDNQPQHF,TGTGCCAGCAGTGGAGGGGTTGACAATCAGCCCCAGCATTTT
TRBJ2-5,once,-,TRBV5-1,CASRDGGPKYF,TGCGCCAGCAGGGATGGGGGGCCAAAGTACTTC
TRBJ2-1,-,-,TRBV28,CASSLSPLREFVNEQFF,TGTGCCAGCAGTTTAAGTCCATTAAGGGAGTTTGTAAATGAGCAGTTCTTC
TRBJ1-1,-,-,TRBV11-3,CASSPVFVSDTEAFF,TGTGCCAGCAGCCCGGTCTTTGTGAGCGACACTGAAGCTTTCTTT
TRBJ1-1,-,-,TRBV30,CAWSGIANTEAFF,TGTGCCTGGAGTGGTATCGCGAACACTGAAGCTTTCTTT
TRBJ2-2,-,-,TRBV5-4,CASSWGWRNTGELFF,TGTGCCAGCAGCTGGGGTTGGCGGAACACCGGGGAGCTGTTTTTT
TRBJ2-5,-,-,TRBV9,CASSGGPLETQYF,TGTGCCAGCAGCGGGGGACCTCTGGAGACCCAGTACTTC
TRBJ2-2,-,-,TRBV5-6,CASSPLTTGELFF,TGTGCCAGCAGCCCTTTGACCACCGGGGAGCTGTTTTTT
TRBJ2-1,-,TRBD2,TRBV7-9,CASRPKLASLSYNEQFF,TGTGCCAGCAGACCAAAACTAGCGTCACTCTCCTACAATGAGCAGTTCTTC
TRBJ1-4,-,TRBD1,TRBV5-1,CASSLGTGGEKLFF,TGCGCCAGCAGCTTGGGGACAGGGGGCGAAAAACTGTTTTTT
TRBJ2-3,-,-,TRBV5-1,CASSLGVGSTDTQYF,TGCGCCAGCAGCTTGGGTGTGGGAAGCACAGATACGCAGTATTTT
TRBJ1-2,-,-,TRBV7-9,CASTLGQWAAGYTF,TGTGCCAGCACTCTAGGACAGTGGGCGGCGGGCTACACCTTC
TRBJ2-1,-,-,TRBV11-1,CASSLERSKAFF,TGTGCCAGCAGCTTAGAACGGTCTAAGGCGTTCTTC
TRBJ1-5,-,TRBD1,TRBV18,CASSPADRVNQPQHF,TGTGCCAGCTCACCAGCGGACAGGGTTAATCAGCCCCAGCATTTT
TRBJ1-1,once,-,TRBV18,CASSADRNTEAFF,TGTGCCAGCTCCGCCGATCGGAACACTGAAGCTTTCTTT
TRBJ2-7,-,-,TRBV9,CASSVAGDGFWEQYF,TGTGCCAGCAGCGTAGCTGGGGATGGTTTCTGGGAGCAGTACTTC
TRBJ1-6,-,-,TRBV7-2,CASSSQGSPLHF,TGTGCCAGCAGCTCCCAGGGTTCACCCCTCCACTTT
TRBJ2-4,-,TRBD1,TRBV6-7,CASSPKDRGENIQYF,TGTGCCAGCAGCCCCAAGGACAGGGGGGAAAACATTCAGTACTTC